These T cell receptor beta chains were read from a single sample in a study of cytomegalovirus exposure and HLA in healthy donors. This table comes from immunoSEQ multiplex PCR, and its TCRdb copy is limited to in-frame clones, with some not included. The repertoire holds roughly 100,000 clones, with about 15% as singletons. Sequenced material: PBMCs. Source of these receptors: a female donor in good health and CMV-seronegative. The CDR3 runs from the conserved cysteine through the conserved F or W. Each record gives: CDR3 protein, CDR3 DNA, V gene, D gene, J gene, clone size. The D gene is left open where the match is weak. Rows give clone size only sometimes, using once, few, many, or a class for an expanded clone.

CDR3 protein: CASSNGQGPNGYTF; CDR3 DNA: TGTGCCAGCAGCAACGGACAGGGACCTAATGGCTACACCTTC; V gene: TRBV7-6; D gene: TRBD1; J gene: TRBJ1-2; clone size: few
CDR3 protein: CASRGFWDRTHEQYF; CDR3 DNA: TGTGCCAGCAGGGGCTTCTGGGACAGGACCCACGAGCAGTACTTC; V gene: TRBV5-6; D gene: TRBD1; J gene: TRBJ2-7; clone size: few
CDR3 protein: CAWSVAQGATNEQYF; CDR3 DNA: TGTGCCTGGAGTGTAGCTCAGGGGGCTACTAACGAGCAGTACTTC; V gene: TRBV30; D gene: TRBD1; J gene: TRBJ2-7; clone size: few
CDR3 protein: CASSSGTGTYEQYF; CDR3 DNA: TGTGCCAGCAGCTCCGGGACAGGGACTTACGAGCAGTACTTC; V gene: TRBV7-2; D gene: TRBD1; J gene: TRBJ2-7; clone size: -
CDR3 protein: CASSQSTGREAFF; CDR3 DNA: TGCGCCAGCAGTCAATCGACAGGGAGAGAAGCTTTCTTT; V gene: TRBV23-1; D gene: TRBD1; J gene: TRBJ1-1; clone size: few
CDR3 protein: CASSQERQAYNSPLHF; CDR3 DNA: TGCGCCAGCAGCCAAGAAAGACAGGCCTATAATTCACCCCTCCACTTT; V gene: TRBV4-1; D gene: -; J gene: TRBJ1-6; clone size: -
CDR3 protein: CASNAGGVGGYTF; CDR3 DNA: TGTGCCAGCAACGCAGGAGGGGTAGGGGGCTACACCTTC; V gene: TRBV6-1; D gene: -; J gene: TRBJ1-2; clone size: -
CDR3 protein: CASSLAQRNSPLHF; CDR3 DNA: TGTGCCAGCAGCTTAGCGCAGCGAAATTCACCCCTCCACTTT; V gene: TRBV7-8; D gene: -; J gene: TRBJ1-6; clone size: -
CDR3 protein: CASSLETGSNTEAFF; CDR3 DNA: TGTGCCAGCAGCTTAGAAACAGGGTCGAACACTGAAGCTTTCTTT; V gene: TRBV7-9; D gene: -; J gene: TRBJ1-1; clone size: -
CDR3 protein: CASSRDRRTNEKLFF; CDR3 DNA: TGTGCCAGCAGTCGGGACAGACGGACTAATGAAAAACTGTTTTTT; V gene: TRBV2; D gene: TRBD1; J gene: TRBJ1-4; clone size: once
CDR3 protein: CASSWGTSGIAYEQYF; CDR3 DNA: TGTGCCAGCAGCTGGGGGACTAGCGGGATAGCCTACGAGCAGTACTTC; V gene: TRBV7-2; D gene: TRBD2; J gene: TRBJ2-7; clone size: few
CDR3 protein: CASSLVGNEQFF; CDR3 DNA: TGTGCCAGCAGCTTAGTCGGGAATGAGCAGTTCTTC; V gene: TRBV7-6; D gene: -; J gene: TRBJ2-1; clone size: -
CDR3 protein: CASSSTQGSGIGEQFF; CDR3 DNA: TGTGCCAGCAGTTCTACCCAGGGTAGCGGGATTGGTGAGCAGTTCTTC; V gene: TRBV4-2; D gene: TRBD2; J gene: TRBJ2-1; clone size: few
CDR3 protein: CASSEEEGSTDTQYF; CDR3 DNA: TGTGCCAGCAGTGAGGAGGAGGGAAGCACAGATACGCAGTATTTT; V gene: TRBV2; D gene: -; J gene: TRBJ2-3; clone size: -
CDR3 protein: CASSEYHYDYEQYF; CDR3 DNA: TGTGCCAGCAGTGAATATCACTACGACTACGAGCAGTACTTC; V gene: TRBV25-1; D gene: -; J gene: TRBJ2-7; clone size: few
CDR3 protein: CASSVPGLAGGLPDTDTQYF; CDR3 DNA: TGTGCCAGCAGCGTCCCGGGACTAGCGGGAGGGCTGCCGGACACAGATACGCAGTATTTT; V gene: TRBV9; D gene: TRBD2; J gene: TRBJ2-3; clone size: -
CDR3 protein: CASRRQDNYGYTF; CDR3 DNA: TGTGCCAGCAGAAGACAGGACAACTATGGCTACACCTTC; V gene: TRBV6-6; D gene: -; J gene: TRBJ1-2; clone size: few
CDR3 protein: CASSEQGNGETQYF; CDR3 DNA: TGTGCCAGCAGTGAGCAGGGGAACGGTGAGACCCAGTACTTC; V gene: TRBV25-1; D gene: -; J gene: TRBJ2-5; clone size: -
CDR3 protein: CASSSQEGTYGTNSPLHF; CDR3 DNA: TGCGCCAGCAGCTCCCAGGAGGGCACCTATGGGACCAATTCACCCCTCCACTTT; V gene: TRBV5-1; D gene: -; J gene: TRBJ1-6; clone size: -
CDR3 protein: CASSSTGFGYTF; CDR3 DNA: TGTGCCAGCAGTTCTACAGGGTTTGGCTACACCTTC; V gene: TRBV28; D gene: -; J gene: TRBJ1-2; clone size: -
CDR3 protein: CASSEQGWLGSPLHF; CDR3 DNA: TGTGCCAGCTCGGAACAGGGTTGGTTAGGTTCACCCCTCCACTTT; V gene: TRBV18; D gene: -; J gene: TRBJ1-6; clone size: -
CDR3 protein: CASSQEVDRYEQYF; CDR3 DNA: TGCGCCAGCAGCCAAGAAGTGGACAGGTACGAGCAGTACTTC; V gene: TRBV4-3; D gene: TRBD1; J gene: TRBJ2-7; clone size: -
CDR3 protein: CASSDGLAGLGEQFF; CDR3 DNA: TGTGCCAGCAGCGATGGACTAGCGGGATTGGGAGAGCAGTTCTTC; V gene: TRBV7-3; D gene: TRBD2; J gene: TRBJ2-1; clone size: -
CDR3 protein: CASSQLRSSGANVLTF; CDR3 DNA: TGTGCCAGCAGCCAACTTCGCAGCTCTGGGGCCAACGTCCTGACTTTC; V gene: TRBV14; D gene: -; J gene: TRBJ2-6; clone size: few
CDR3 protein: CASSTPGIYEQYF; CDR3 DNA: TGTGCCAGCAGCACCCCAGGAATCTACGAGCAGTACTTC; V gene: TRBV27; D gene: -; J gene: TRBJ2-7; clone size: -
CDR3 protein: CASSLAGLGGYTF; CDR3 DNA: TGTGCCAGCAGCTTGGCAGGGTTAGGGGGCTACACCTTC; V gene: TRBV5-4; D gene: -; J gene: TRBJ1-2; clone size: -
CDR3 protein: CASSFDGEYGYTF; CDR3 DNA: TGTGCCAGCAGTTTCGACGGGGAGTATGGCTACACCTTC; V gene: TRBV2; D gene: -; J gene: TRBJ1-2; clone size: -
CDR3 protein: CASSNRDRGSDAQYF; CDR3 DNA: TGTGCCAGCAGTAACCGGGACAGGGGATCGGACGCGCAGTATTTT; V gene: TRBV6-5; D gene: TRBD1; J gene: TRBJ2-3; clone size: few
CDR3 protein: CASRVTGEREKLFF; CDR3 DNA: TGCGCCAGCAGGGTGACAGGGGAACGAGAAAAACTGTTTTTT; V gene: TRBV5-1; D gene: TRBD1; J gene: TRBJ1-4; clone size: -
CDR3 protein: CASRPLPGQGSYEQYF; CDR3 DNA: TGTGCCAGCAGGCCGCTCCCGGGACAGGGTTCCTACGAGCAGTACTTC; V gene: TRBV27; D gene: TRBD1; J gene: TRBJ2-7; clone size: few
CDR3 protein: CSVEDRNLAKNIQYF; CDR3 DNA: TGCAGCGTTGAAGACAGGAACCTAGCCAAAAACATTCAGTACTTC; V gene: TRBV29-1; D gene: -; J gene: TRBJ2-4; clone size: -
CDR3 protein: CASSPRPIGVGHNEQFF; CDR3 DNA: TGTGCCAGCAGCCCCAGGCCCATCGGGGTGGGTCACAATGAGCAGTTCTTC; V gene: TRBV7-3; D gene: -; J gene: TRBJ2-1; clone size: few
CDR3 protein: CASSTRQAPNEKLFF; CDR3 DNA: TGTGCCAGCAGCACCAGACAGGCACCTAATGAAAAACTGTTTTTT; V gene: TRBV9; D gene: -; J gene: TRBJ1-4; clone size: -
CDR3 protein: CASSPQMNTEAFF; CDR3 DNA: TGTGCCAGTAGTCCCCAAATGAACACTGAAGCTTTCTTT; V gene: TRBV19; D gene: -; J gene: TRBJ1-1; clone size: few
CDR3 protein: CASSLVRTTGSYEQYF; CDR3 DNA: TGTGCCAGCAGCTTGGTTCGCACGACAGGAAGCTACGAGCAGTACTTC; V gene: TRBV5-6; D gene: -; J gene: TRBJ2-7; clone size: few
CDR3 protein: CASSLRQATSEAFF; CDR3 DNA: TGTGCCAGCAGCCTCCGGCAGGCCACCTCTGAAGCTTTCTTT; V gene: TRBV6-1; D gene: -; J gene: TRBJ1-1; clone size: few
CDR3 protein: CASSETGRNQPQHF; CDR3 DNA: TGTGCCAGCAGTGAAACAGGGCGCAATCAGCCCCAGCATTTT; V gene: TRBV2; D gene: -; J gene: TRBJ1-5; clone size: -
CDR3 protein: CATSRPGSNQPQHF; CDR3 DNA: TGTGCCACCAGCAGACCAGGATCAAATCAGCCCCAGCATTTT; V gene: TRBV15; D gene: -; J gene: TRBJ1-5; clone size: -
CDR3 protein: CASSSPGFGGETQYF; CDR3 DNA: TGTGCCAGCAGTTCCCCCGGATTCGGAGGAGAGACCCAGTACTTC; V gene: TRBV11-2; D gene: -; J gene: TRBJ2-5; clone size: once
CDR3 protein: CASSRGQGPNTEAFF; CDR3 DNA: TGTGCCAGCAGCCGCGGACAGGGCCCCAACACTGAAGCTTTCTTT; V gene: TRBV5-4; D gene: TRBD1; J gene: TRBJ1-1; clone size: -